The 17 T cell receptor beta chains presented below share a single source sample, sequenced in a study of blood T cell repertoires in COVID-19. Assay: immunoSEQ multiplex PCR; the TCRdb copy retains only in-frame clones and omits some. The sample carries fewer than 40,000 clones, 80% to 90% recorded once. The material sequenced was peripheral blood. The receptors here all came from a man aged 60-69 years with active COVID-19.

This chain joins TRBV7-2 and TRBJ2-1; 7 positions match TRBD2. Germline V gene sequence: CDR1 SGHTA, CDR2 FQGNSA. The V gene end was trimmed by 5 bases and the J gene end by 5 bases; junction bases not matched to a gene: 15. The CDR3 runs to 17 residues. The CDR3 protein is CASSPQGLVRVNNEQFF. CDR3 bases: TGTGCCAGCAGCCCACAAGGACTAGTCAGAGTCAACAATGAGCAGTTCTTC.

The V and J genes are TRBV9 and TRBJ1-3, with 7 bases fitting TRBD1. After removal of 1 base from V and 0 bases from J, the junction contained 7 bases not matched to a gene. CDR3 length: 17 residues. Germline V lookup: CDR1 SGDLS, CDR2 YYNGEE. DNA of the CDR3: TGTGCCAGCAGCGTAAAGCCGGACAGGTCCTCTGGAAACACCATATATTTT. It specifies CASSVKPDRSSGNTIYF.

The chain combines TRBV18 with TRBJ2-4; a possible D gene is TRBD2 (5 bases). Germline loops: CDR1 KGHSH, CDR2 LQKENI. This CDR3 spans 16 amino acids. Trimming removed 0 bases at V and 3 bases at J, with 12 bases between. The CDR3 DNA reads TGTGCCAGCTCACCACCTTGGGAGTTGGGCAAAAACATTCAGTACTTC. Its translation is CASSPPWELGKNIQYF.

The chain uses TRBV23-1 and TRBJ1-4; 8 positions match TRBD1. TRBV23-1 is an ORF for which the function is uncertain. The CDR3 totals 16 residues. J was trimmed by 4 bases and V by 3 bases; bases with no gene match: 7. CDR3 sequence (DNA): TGCGCCAGCAGTCAGACAGGGGAGAGTGGTAATGAAAAACTGTTTTTT. This translates into CASSQTGESGNEKLFF.

The rearrangement uses TRBV28 and TRBJ2-7; 10 bases map to TRBD2. CDR1 and CDR2 from the germline V gene are MDHEN and SYDVKM. J lost 4 bases, V lost 8 bases, and 5 bases had no gene match. The CDR3 covers 13 residues. The CDR3 DNA is TGTGCCAGCGCCCTAGCGGGAGAATACGAGCAGTACTTC. The encoded protein is CASALAGEYEQYF.

V gene TRBV7-9 combines with J gene TRBJ2-7; D possibly corresponds to TRBD2 (7 bases). V was shortened by 5 bases and J by 2 bases, with 19 bases between the two germline ends. CDR1 SEHNR and CDR2 FQNEAQ come from the germline V gene (reference sequence). The CDR3 extends over 16 amino acids. CDR3 coding DNA: TGTGCCAGCAGCCAAGGGGGGGGGCCCGTCACCTACGAGCAGTACTTC. It encodes CASSQGGGPVTYEQYF.

The J gene is TRBJ2-7, the V gene TRBV5-1; TRBD2 might be the D (6 bases). Germline V gene sequence: CDR1 SGHRS, CDR2 YFSETQ. Trimming removed 1 base from V and 4 bases from J, with 12 bases in between. This CDR3 has 14 residues. This chain's CDR3 is CASSLRTSPYEQYF. CDR3 nucleotide sequence: TGCGCCAGCAGCTTGAGAACTAGCCCTTACGAGCAGTACTTC.

The V gene is TRBV5-1, the J gene TRBJ2-5, with 10 bases aligning to TRBD2. Germline CDR1 is SGHRS and CDR2 is YFSETQ. Trimming cost V 4 bases and J 1 base; bases outside gene matches: 16. The CDR3 has 19 residues. CDR3 protein: CASSPGASGSVIPQETQYF. The CDR3 DNA reads TGCGCCAGCAGCCCGGGGGCTAGCGGGAGTGTCATCCCCCAAGAGACCCAGTACTTC. Drawing the rest from reference TRBV5-1 and TRBJ2-5, the complete variable domain is KAGVTQTPRYLIKTRGQQVTLSCSPISGHRSVSWYQQTPGQGLQFLFEYFSETQRNKGNFPGRFSGRQFSNSRSEMNVSTLELGDSALYLCASSPGASGSVIPQETQYFGPGTRLLVL.

The chain has TRBV10-3 and TRBJ2-1; 9 nucleotides line up with TRBD2. V shed 0 bases, J shed 5 bases, and the junction held 8 bases outside the gene matches. From germline, CDR1 is ENHRY and CDR2 SYGVKD. CDR3 length: 17 amino acids. The CDR3 nucleotides read TGTGCCATCAGTGAGTCTGCGGCTAGCGGGGATAACAATGAGCAGTTCTTC. As protein: CAISESAASGDNNEQFF.

The chain links TRBV11-2 to TRBJ2-1, with 8 nucleotides matching TRBD2. Germline V gene sequence: CDR1 SGHAT, CDR2 FQNNGV. After removal of 6 bases from V and 0 bases from J, the junction contained 13 bases not matched to a gene. This CDR3 region has 18 residues. CDR3 region: CASRESGRTPYSYNEQFF. The DNA of the CDR3 is TGTGCCAGCAGGGAAAGCGGGAGAACTCCCTACTCCTACAATGAGCAGTTCTTC.

This chain links TRBV3-1 (or the pseudogene TRBV3-2) with TRBJ1-2; the D is unclear. Trimming shortened V by 4 bases and J by 6 bases, and 15 bases separated the two germline ends. CDR3 size: 14 residues. Germline values: CDR1 LGHDT, CDR2 YNNKEL (reference sequence). The CDR3 nucleotides read TGTGCCAGCAGCCTAGTCCCGGCCGCGGATGGCTACACCTTC. The encoded protein is CASSLVPAADGYTF.

The J gene is TRBJ2-1, the V gene TRBV11-2, with TRBD2 matching 11 bases. In germline, CDR1 is SGHAT, CDR2 FQNNGV. Losses at the gene ends were 5 bases for V and 2 bases for J; bases not matched to a gene: 8. This CDR3 has 17 residues. This CDR3 is CASSPGTSGATYNEQFF. CDR3 DNA sequence: TGTGCCAGCAGCCCCGGGACTAGCGGAGCTACCTACAATGAGCAGTTCTTC.

V gene TRBV6-5 combines with J gene TRBJ1-1, with D possibly matching TRBD1 (5 bases). Germline CDR1 and CDR2: MNHEY and SVGAGI. Between the trimmed V and J ends, which lost 2 bases and 1 base, there was a span of 14 bases. The CDR3 is 16 amino acids. The CDR3 coding sequence is TGTGCCAGCAGTTACCAGGGTAAGGGATCGAACACTGAAGCTTTCTTT. It codes for CASSYQGKGSNTEAFF.

V is TRBV5-1 and J is TRBJ2-1, with TRBD1 as a possible D gene (5 bases). From germline, CDR1 is SGHRS and CDR2 YFSETQ. This CDR3 has 15 residues. V lost 5 bases to trimming and J lost 3 bases, with 15 bases between them. The CDR3 DNA reads TGCGCCAGCAGTTCAACAGGCGAAAACTACAATGAGCAGTTCTTC. This translates into CASSSTGENYNEQFF.

The J gene is TRBJ2-3, the V gene TRBV7-9; D is possibly TRBD2 (6 bases). The germline V gene has CDR1 SEHNR and CDR2 FQNEAQ (reference sequence). The CDR3 length is 15 residues. Between the trimmed V and J ends, which lost 3 bases and 9 bases, there was a span of 19 bases. The CDR3 DNA is TGTGCCAGCAGCTTGAGCGGGTTTGGCCCCGGGACGCAGTATTTT. It specifies CASSLSGFGPGTQYF.

The chain has TRBV18 and TRBJ1-6; D is unclear. The V gene lost 2 bases and the J gene lost 7 bases, with 9 bases spanning the gap. The CDR3 has 14 amino acids. Germline CDR1 and CDR2: KGHSH and LQKENI. The CDR3 sequence is CASSPGLTNSPLHF. In nucleotides, the CDR3 is TGTGCCAGCTCACCAGGTCTGACAAATTCACCCCTCCACTTT.

The chain joins TRBV7-9 to TRBJ2-7; the match to TRBD2 covers 10 bases. The V gene's germline CDR1 is SEHNR and CDR2 FQNEAQ (reference sequence). Unmatched junction bases numbered 10, after V lost 10 bases and J lost 4 bases. This CDR3 is built from 14 residues. The chain's CDR3 is CATGPSGSIYEQYF. For the CDR3, the DNA is TGTGCCACTGGGCCTAGCGGGAGTATTTACGAGCAGTACTTC. Full variable domain (rest looked up from reference TRBV7-9 and TRBJ2-7): DTGVSQNPRHKITKRGQNVTFRCDPISEHNRLYWYRQTLGQGPEFLTYFQNEAQLEKSRLLSDRFSAERPKGSFSTLEIQRTEQGDSAMYLCATGPSGSIYEQYFGPGTRLTVT.